Each of the 29 T cell receptor beta chains below was sequenced from the same sample in a study of cytomegalovirus exposure and HLA in healthy donors. Both 60 Vbeta primers and 13 Jbeta primers went into the PCR. TCRdb's copy holds only in-frame clones and misses some; the assay was immunoSEQ multiplex PCR. The listing records 140,000 or so clones. What was sequenced was PBMCs. These receptors were taken from a male donor in good health and CMV-seronegative.

This chain joins TRBV4-3 and TRBJ1-3; D unclear. With 1 base removed from V and 3 bases from J, the gap between germline ends came to 16 bases. This CDR3 region has 17 residues. CDR1 LGHNA and CDR2 YSLEER come from the germline V gene. The chain's CDR3 is CASSQGAPITLGNTIYF. Written as DNA, the CDR3 is TGCGCCAGCAGCCAAGGGGCACCTATTACTCTTGGAAACACCATATATTTT.

The chain recombines TRBV7-2 with TRBJ1-1; tentatively, D is TRBD1 (5 bases). This CDR3 is 14 amino acids long. Germline V gives CDR1 SGHTA, CDR2 FQGNSA. Trimming stripped 6 bases from V and 6 bases from J, with 17 bases between. CDR3 DNA sequence: TGTGCCAGCAGACCAGCCGGGACTCCGGCTGAAGCTTTCTTT. Protein sequence: CASRPAGTPAEAFF.

This chain joins TRBV19 and TRBJ1-4, with a possible D match to TRBD1 (5 bases). The CDR3 sequence is 14 residues long. Germline V gene data show CDR1 as LNHDA and CDR2 as SQIVND (reference sequence). Trimming removed 9 bases from V and 8 bases from J, with 19 bases in between. The CDR3, as DNA: TGTGCCAGCCAATGGACGGCTGGGGGGGAAAAACTGTTTTTT. This encodes CASQWTAGGEKLFF.

The rearrangement uses TRBV12-5 and TRBJ2-1, with D perhaps matching TRBD1 (6 bases). This CDR3 has 14 residues. The V end was cut by 5 bases, the J end by 6 bases, with 14 bases between. Germline V gene lookup returns CDR1 LGHNT and CDR2 FRNRAP. The CDR3 loop is CASGLRQESNEQFF. CDR3 DNA: TGTGCTAGTGGTCTCCGACAGGAGTCCAATGAGCAGTTCTTC.

V gene TRBV7-9 combines with J gene TRBJ1-6; D possibly corresponds to TRBD1 (6 bases). The V gene's germline CDR1 is SEHNR and CDR2 FQNEAQ (reference sequence). V was pared by 5 bases and J by 9 bases, with 14 bases between. The CDR3 loop spans 14 amino acids. CDR3 DNA: TGTGCCAGCAGCGTACAGGGTTCCGGTTCACCCCTCCACTTT. It codes for CASSVQGSGSPLHF.

This chain uses TRBV6-4 with TRBJ1-5; maybe TRBD1 (5 bases). This CDR3 has 17 residues. Trimming removed 6 bases from V and 4 bases from J, with 22 bases in between. Germline assignment: CDR1 MRHNA and CDR2 SNTAGT. The CDR3 nucleotides read TGTGCCAGCAGCGATGACAGACGGTCTACTGGGAATCAGCCCCAGCATTTT. Residues: CASSDDRRSTGNQPQHF.

The chain employs TRBV19 and TRBJ2-1, with D maybe TRBD2 (7 bases). Germline CDR1 LNHDA, CDR2 SQIVND (reference sequence). The CDR3 is 14 amino acids. V lost 6 bases and J 10 bases, leaving 19 bases between the germline ends. The CDR3 DNA reads TGTGCCAGTAGGTGGATCGGCAGGGGAGGGGAGCAGTTCTTC. Encoded protein: CASRWIGRGGEQFF. The full variable domain, in which reference TRBV19 and TRBJ2-1 provide the parts outside the CDR3, is DGGITQSPKYLFRKEGQNVTLSCEQNLNHDAMYWYRQDPGQGLRLIYYSQIVNDFQKGDIAEGYSVSREKKESFPLTVTSAQKNPTAFYLCASRWIGRGGEQFFGPGTRLTVL.

The chain recombines TRBV11-2 with TRBJ1-3; possible D gene TRBD1, 6 bases. Trimming stripped 2 bases from V and 2 bases from J, with 7 bases between. Germline-derived CDR1 and CDR2 are SGHAT and FQNNGV. This CDR3 region has 14 residues. The CDR3 sequence is CASSLWDTGNTIYF. CDR3 nucleotide sequence: TGTGCCAGCAGCTTATGGGACACTGGAAACACCATATATTTT.

The chain combines TRBV18 with TRBJ1-2; D might be TRBD1 (5 bases). The CDR3 totals 15 residues. CDR1 is KGHSH and CDR2 is LQKENI in the germline V gene. V was pared by 0 bases and J by 4 bases, with 12 bases between. Written as DNA, the CDR3 is TGTGCCAGCTCACCACCGACAGACTGGGGCTATGGCTACACCTTC. This encodes CASSPPTDWGYGYTF.

This chain connects TRBV29-1 to TRBJ2-1, with D perhaps TRBD1 (5 bases). Deletions cut 2 bases from V and 6 bases from J, with 17 bases between. The CDR3 totals 15 residues. Looked up from germline, CDR1 is SQVTM and CDR2 is ANQGSEA. The DNA of the CDR3 is TGCAGCGTTGAATTATGGCCAGGGCATGGCAATGAGCAGTTCTTC. Translated: CSVELWPGHGNEQFF.

This chain links TRBV2 with TRBJ2-2; D is possibly TRBD1 (5 bases). The ends were cut back, 6 bases at V and 7 bases at J, with 15 bases in the middle. The length of the CDR3 is 14 residues. Germline V gene lookup returns CDR1 SNHLY and CDR2 FYNNEI. The DNA for the CDR3 is TGTGCCAGCAGATACGACAGTTCCGACGGGGAGCTGTTTTTT. This gives the protein CASRYDSSDGELFF.

This chain links TRBV18 with TRBJ2-7; 10 positions agree with TRBD1. Germline CDR1 and CDR2: KGHSH and LQKENI. With 0 bases clipped from V and 1 base from J, the junction kept 6 bases outside the gene matches. The CDR3 runs to 17 residues. The CDR3 sequence is CASSPPKGQGKSYEQYF. CDR3 in DNA: TGTGCCAGCTCACCACCGAAGGGACAGGGGAAGTCCTACGAGCAGTACTTC.

The CDR3 bases are TGTGCCTGTCACGTTGGGACTAGCGTGGACGAGCAGTACTTC. It codes for CACHVGTSVDEQYF. The J gene is TRBJ2-7, the V gene TRBV30; TRBD2 matches at 10 bases. The length of the CDR3 is 14 residues. Germline CDR1 reads GTSNPN; CDR2 reads SVGIG (reference sequence). Trimming at V came to 6 bases and at J to 5 bases, leaving 10 bases not matched to a gene.

V usage is TRBV19 and J usage is TRBJ1-3; possibly TRBD1 for D (5 bases). V was cut by 7 bases and J by 3 bases, with 16 bases left in between. CDR3 length: 15 amino acids. Germline V lookup: CDR1 LNHDA, CDR2 SQIVND (reference sequence). The CDR3 DNA sequence: TGTGCCAGTACTCCAGGCGCAGGGATTGGAAACACCATATATTTT. This sequence encodes CASTPGAGIGNTIYF.

Here the CDR3 DNA reads TGTGCCAGCAGCCTAACACAGGGGTCGGTAGCTTTCTTT. It codes for CASSLTQGSVAFF. The chain has TRBV7-9 and TRBJ1-1, with 7 bases matching TRBD1. The germline gives CDR1 SEHNR, CDR2 FQNEAQ (reference sequence). This CDR3 is built from 13 residues. J gave up 10 bases and V 5 bases, and 10 bases lay outside the gene matches.

The CDR3 DNA follows: TGTGCCAGCAGCTTGGTAGGACTTAGCACAGATACGCAGTATTTT. Its protein product is CASSLVGLSTDTQYF. This chain joins TRBV5-6 and TRBJ2-3, with D maybe TRBD2 (5 bases). Looked up from germline, CDR1 is SGHDT and CDR2 is YYEEEE. The CDR3 loop spans 15 amino acids. V was shortened by 0 bases and J by 0 bases, with 8 bases between the two germline ends.

CDR3 protein: CASSLDGGRTGAGGYTF. In DNA, the CDR3 is TGCGCCAGCAGCTTGGACGGCGGGAGGACAGGGGCTGGTGGCTACACCTTC. The chain carries TRBV5-1 and TRBJ1-2; 9 bases align to TRBD1. The CDR3 is 17 residues long. Germline-derived CDR1 and CDR2 are SGHRS and YFSETQ. Trimming at V came to 0 bases and at J to 7 bases, leaving 13 bases not matched to a gene.

The CDR3 reads CASSSIAGPGGEQFF. The CDR3 coding sequence is TGTGCCAGCAGCTCTATAGCGGGCCCCGGAGGTGAGCAGTTCTTC. This rearrangement joins TRBV9 to TRBJ2-1; 7 bases align to TRBD2. Trimming removed 4 bases from V and 9 bases from J; junction bases left unmatched: 13. Germline assignment: CDR1 SGDLS and CDR2 YYNGEE. The CDR3 runs to 15 residues.

The V call is TRBV4-3, the J call TRBJ1-4; 7 nucleotides align to TRBD1. The junction had 11 bases not matched to a gene; V was cut back by 2 bases and J by 8 bases. This CDR3 comprises 16 residues. Germline V CDR1 and CDR2: LGHNA, YSLEER. The chain's CDR3 is CASSQLPGTVGEKLFF. CDR3 coding DNA: TGCGCCAGCAGCCAACTTCCCGGGACAGTAGGGGAAAAACTGTTTTTT.

The chain employs TRBV7-9 and TRBJ2-3; 7 bases align to TRBD1. The germline V gene has CDR1 SEHNR and CDR2 FQNEAQ (reference sequence). Trimming at V came to 1 base and at J to 0 bases, leaving 4 bases not matched to a gene. This CDR3 has 16 amino acids. In DNA form, the CDR3 reads TGTGCCAGCAGCTTAGGGACAGGAGCTAGCACAGATACGCAGTATTTT. This sequence encodes CASSLGTGASTDTQYF.

This sequence joins TRBV4-2 and TRBJ2-7, with 12 bases aligning to TRBD2. This CDR3 is 17 amino acids long. J gave up 0 bases and V 0 bases, and 3 bases lay outside the gene matches. The germline V gene encodes CDR1 LGHNA and CDR2 YNFKEQ. The chain's CDR3 is CASSQEGLAGISYEQYF. The CDR3 DNA reads as TGTGCCAGCAGCCAAGAAGGACTAGCGGGGATCTCCTACGAGCAGTACTTC.

The rearrangement links TRBV6-1 to TRBJ1-1; no firm D call. The CDR3 loop spans 15 amino acids. Germline loops: CDR1 MNHNS, CDR2 SASEGT. The V gene lost 3 bases and the J gene lost 2 bases, with 13 bases spanning the gap. The CDR3 sequence: CASSDRLAVNTEAFF. CDR3 coding DNA: TGTGCCAGCAGTGACCGACTCGCCGTAAACACTGAAGCTTTCTTT.

The V and J genes are TRBV19 and TRBJ1-2; possibly TRBD1 for D (6 bases). Germline V gives CDR1 LNHDA, CDR2 SQIVND (reference sequence). This CDR3 region has 13 residues. Trimming shortened V by 5 bases and J by 14 bases, and 21 bases separated the two germline ends. This CDR3 reads CASSPTGTGIRTF. CDR3 nucleotide sequence: TGTGCCAGTAGTCCAACAGGGACCGGGATTAGGACCTTC.

The gene calls are TRBV19 and TRBJ2-7; D ambiguous. The germline V gene has CDR1 LNHDA and CDR2 SQIVND (reference sequence). The CDR3 is made up of 14 amino acids. Trimming left V 3 bases short and J 2 bases short, with 11 bases between. The CDR3 loop reads CASSISPSAYEQYF. The CDR3 region has the DNA TGTGCCAGTAGTATCTCCCCAAGCGCCTACGAGCAGTACTTC.

The V and J genes are TRBV4-2 and TRBJ1-1; D is uncertain. The V end was cut by 0 bases, the J end by 2 bases, with 13 bases between. The CDR3 spans 16 residues. CDR1 and CDR2 (germline): LGHNA, YNFKEQ. The CDR3 here is CASSQDEGAVNTEAFF. CDR3 coding DNA: TGTGCCAGCAGCCAAGATGAGGGTGCGGTTAACACTGAAGCTTTCTTT.

This chain connects TRBV18 to TRBJ1-2; 8 bases align to TRBD1. The CDR3 totals 16 residues. CDR1 is KGHSH and CDR2 is LQKENI in the germline V gene. With 3 bases clipped from V and 6 bases from J, the junction kept 12 bases outside the gene matches. CDR3 coding DNA: TGTGCCAGCTCACCTTTGCTGGACAGGGAGATGAATGGCTACACCTTC. This sequence encodes CASSPLLDREMNGYTF.

The rearrangement uses TRBV30 and TRBJ1-5, with unresolved D. Germline V lookup: CDR1 GTSNPN, CDR2 SVGIG (reference sequence). This CDR3 has 13 amino acids. V was trimmed by 2 bases and J by 4 bases, leaving 9 bases between them. CDR3 sequence (DNA): TGTGCCTGGAGTCGTGCGGGGAATCAGCCCCAGCATTTT. Translation gives CAWSRAGNQPQHF.

The gene calls are TRBV9 and TRBJ2-6, with D hard to call. Trimming left V 3 bases short and J 4 bases short, with 8 bases between. CDR3 length: 14 amino acids. The V gene's germline CDR1 is SGDLS and CDR2 YYNGEE. CDR3 residues: CASSAVGGANVLTF. DNA for the CDR3: TGTGCCAGCAGCGCCGTCGGGGGGGCCAACGTCCTGACTTTC.

The gene calls are TRBV14 and TRBJ2-7; weak D call: TRBD2 (5 bases). Deletions cut 1 base from V and 3 bases from J, with 10 bases between. The CDR3 is made up of 14 amino acids. Germline lookup yields CDR1 SGHDN and CDR2 FVKESK. CDR3: CASSQVGGGYEQYF. The CDR3 coding sequence is TGTGCCAGCAGCCAAGTGGGCGGAGGCTACGAGCAGTACTTC.